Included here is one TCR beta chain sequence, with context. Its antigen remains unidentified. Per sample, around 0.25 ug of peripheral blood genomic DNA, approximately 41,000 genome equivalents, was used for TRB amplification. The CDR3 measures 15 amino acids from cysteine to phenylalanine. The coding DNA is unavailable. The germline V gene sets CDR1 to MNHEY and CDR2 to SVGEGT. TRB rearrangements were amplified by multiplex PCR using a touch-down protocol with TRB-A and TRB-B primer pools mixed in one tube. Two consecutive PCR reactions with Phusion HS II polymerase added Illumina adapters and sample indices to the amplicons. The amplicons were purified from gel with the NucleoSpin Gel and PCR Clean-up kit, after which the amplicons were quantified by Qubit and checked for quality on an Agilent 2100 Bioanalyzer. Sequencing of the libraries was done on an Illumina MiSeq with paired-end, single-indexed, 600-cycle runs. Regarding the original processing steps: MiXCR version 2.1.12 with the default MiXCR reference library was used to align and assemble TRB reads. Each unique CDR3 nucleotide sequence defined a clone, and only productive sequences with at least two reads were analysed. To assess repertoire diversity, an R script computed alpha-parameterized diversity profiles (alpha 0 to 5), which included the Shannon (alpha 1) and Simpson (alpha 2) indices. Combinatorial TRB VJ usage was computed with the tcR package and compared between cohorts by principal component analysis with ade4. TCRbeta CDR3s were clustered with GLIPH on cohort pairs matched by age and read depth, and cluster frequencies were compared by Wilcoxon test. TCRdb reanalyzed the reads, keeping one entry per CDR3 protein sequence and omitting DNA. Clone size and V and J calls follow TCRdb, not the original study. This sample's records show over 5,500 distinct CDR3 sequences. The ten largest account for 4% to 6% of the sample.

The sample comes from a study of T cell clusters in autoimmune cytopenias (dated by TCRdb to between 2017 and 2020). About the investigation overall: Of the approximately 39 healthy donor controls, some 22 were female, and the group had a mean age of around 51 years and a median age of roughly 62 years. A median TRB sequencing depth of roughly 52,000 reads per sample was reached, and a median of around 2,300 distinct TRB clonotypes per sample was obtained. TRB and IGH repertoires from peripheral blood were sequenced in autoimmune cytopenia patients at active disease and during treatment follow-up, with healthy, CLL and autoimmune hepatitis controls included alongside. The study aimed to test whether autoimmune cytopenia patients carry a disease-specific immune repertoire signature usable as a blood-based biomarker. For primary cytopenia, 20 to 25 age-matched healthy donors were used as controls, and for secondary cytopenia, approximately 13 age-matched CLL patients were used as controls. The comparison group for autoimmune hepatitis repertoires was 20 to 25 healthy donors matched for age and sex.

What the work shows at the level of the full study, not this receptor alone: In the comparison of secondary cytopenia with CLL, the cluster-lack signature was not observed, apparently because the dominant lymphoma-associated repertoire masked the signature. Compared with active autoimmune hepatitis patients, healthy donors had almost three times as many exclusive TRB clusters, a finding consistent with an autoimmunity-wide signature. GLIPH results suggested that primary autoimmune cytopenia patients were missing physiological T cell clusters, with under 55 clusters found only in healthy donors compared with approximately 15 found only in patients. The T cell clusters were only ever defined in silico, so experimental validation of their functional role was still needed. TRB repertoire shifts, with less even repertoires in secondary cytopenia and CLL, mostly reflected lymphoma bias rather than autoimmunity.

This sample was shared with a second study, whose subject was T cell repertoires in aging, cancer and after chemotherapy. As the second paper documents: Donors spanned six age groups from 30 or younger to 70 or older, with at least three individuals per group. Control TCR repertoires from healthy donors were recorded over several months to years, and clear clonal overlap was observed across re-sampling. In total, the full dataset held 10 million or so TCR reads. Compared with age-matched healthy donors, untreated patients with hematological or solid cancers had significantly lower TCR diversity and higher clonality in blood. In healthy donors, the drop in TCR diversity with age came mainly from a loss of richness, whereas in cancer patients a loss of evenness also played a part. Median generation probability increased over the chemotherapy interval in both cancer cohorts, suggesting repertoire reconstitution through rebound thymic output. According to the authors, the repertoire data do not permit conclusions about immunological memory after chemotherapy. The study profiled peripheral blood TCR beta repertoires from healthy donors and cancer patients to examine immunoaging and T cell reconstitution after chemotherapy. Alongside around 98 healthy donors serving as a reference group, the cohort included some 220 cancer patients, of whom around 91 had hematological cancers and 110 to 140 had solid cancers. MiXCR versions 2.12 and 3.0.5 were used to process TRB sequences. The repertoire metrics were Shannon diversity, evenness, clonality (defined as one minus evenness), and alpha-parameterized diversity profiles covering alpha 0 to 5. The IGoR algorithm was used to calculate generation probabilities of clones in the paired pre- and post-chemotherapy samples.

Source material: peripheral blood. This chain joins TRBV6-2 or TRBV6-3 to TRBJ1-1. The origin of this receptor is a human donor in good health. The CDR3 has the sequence CASSYPRGENTEAFF.